These 7 T cell receptor beta chains share one sample of origin, sequenced in a study of HIV-infected patients and healthy controls (dated by TCRdb to the mid-2010s). The study collected follow-up blood from HIV-infected patients roughly three months, about 14 weeks, after antiretroviral therapy began. Whole blood was used without fractionating the cells, so the repertoire represented all peripheral T cells without sorting. Library prep was done by 5' RACE. Sequencer: Illumina MiSeq. Reverse transcription of approximately 540 ng RNA was performed with SuperScript III using primers directed against the alpha and beta constant regions. Separate alpha and beta chain libraries were made by chain-specific third strand synthesis with multiplexing indices. Through fastp at Q25 and MiXCR, TCRdb rebuilt clones from the public reads, retaining in-frame beta chains. Identical CDR3 proteins give one entry, which carries the most common genes and DNA. In all, the sample holds about 5,100 distinct CDR3 sequences, and about 8.6% of those were seen once. The top ten hold approximately 24% of the sample.

The material sequenced was blood, taken during antiretroviral therapy. These receptors were taken from an adult with HIV infection.

The chain carries TRBV20-1 and TRBJ2-2; D not resolved. Looked up from germline, CDR1 is DFQATT and CDR2 is SNEGSKA (reference sequence). This CDR3 region has 14 residues. V lost 0 bases, J lost 6 bases, and 11 bases lay in between. CDR3 region: CSARDPLAPGELFF. CDR3 nucleotide sequence: TGCAGTGCTAGAGACCCATTAGCCCCCGGGGAGCTGTTTTTT.

V is TRBV5-1 and J is TRBJ2-2; 11 bases align to TRBD2. Trimming cost V 1 base and J 5 bases; bases outside gene matches: 1. Germline values: CDR1 SGHRS, CDR2 YFSETQ. The CDR3 sequence is 15 residues long. DNA for the CDR3: TGCGCCAGCAGCTTGACTAGCGGGAGTACCGGGGAGCTGTTTTTT. Translation gives CASSLTSGSTGELFF.

By share, this clonotype ranks as medium-sized. The chain joins TRBV7-6 to TRBJ1-2, with a weak D call TRBD1 (5 bases). V lost 5 bases and J lost 4, with 14 bases in between. Per germline, CDR1 SGHVS and CDR2 FNYEAQ. The CDR3 is 14 residues long. The CDR3 sequence is CASSQQESSYGYTF. For the CDR3, the DNA is TGTGCCAGCAGCCAACAGGAGAGCTCCTATGGCTACACCTTC.

This chain uses TRBV11-2 with TRBJ2-3; 11 nucleotides line up with TRBD2. The ends lost 4 bases at V and 3 bases at J; junction bases unmatched: 12. Germline CDR1 is SGHAT and CDR2 is FQNNGV. The CDR3 covers 18 residues. The chain's CDR3 is CASSSPGLAVAQTDTQYF. As DNA, the CDR3 is TGTGCCAGCAGCTCCCCGGGACTAGCGGTCGCCCAGACAGATACGCAGTATTTT. Combining the CDR3 with reference TRBV11-2 and TRBJ2-3 gives the whole variable domain EAGVAQSPRYKIIEKRQSVAFWCNPISGHATLYWYQQILGQGPKLLIQFQNNGVVDDSQLPKDRFSAERLKGVDSTLKIQPAKLEDSAVYLCASSSPGLAVAQTDTQYFGPGTRLTVL.

In this sample, this clonotype turned up many times. The chain couples TRBV4-3 to TRBJ1-5; 10 nucleotides match TRBD1. CDR3 size: 20 residues. J gave up 5 bases and V 1 base, and 17 bases lay outside the gene matches. CDR1 and CDR2 (germline): LGHNA, YSLEER. The CDR3 DNA sequence: TGCGCCAGCAGCCAAGGCTCTCGGGACAGGGGCGATCGGGGCGATCAGCCCCAGCATTTT. Protein: CASSQGSRDRGDRGDQPQHF.

Sample share makes this clonotype medium-sized. The chain's CDR3 is CASSGGLAREREDTQYF. CDR3 in DNA: TGTGCCAGCAGCGGGGGACTAGCCCGGGAGAGGGAAGATACGCAGTATTTT. The rearrangement uses TRBV7-6 and TRBJ2-3, with 9 bases matching TRBD2. This CDR3 has 17 residues. V shed 5 bases and J 5 bases; nucleotides not matched to a gene: 14. CDR1 is SGHVS, CDR2 FNYEAQ, per germline.

This clonotype was observed many times. The V call is TRBV11-2, the J call TRBJ2-5; D tentatively reads TRBD1 or TRBD2 (6 bases each). CDR1 and CDR2 (germline): SGHAT, FQNNGV. Trimming removed 4 bases at V and 1 base at J, with 16 bases between. CDR3 length: 16 amino acids. The DNA for the CDR3 is TGTGCCAGCAGCTGGGGACAATTAGCGGTCCAAGAGACCCAGTACTTC. Its translation is CASSWGQLAVQETQYF.